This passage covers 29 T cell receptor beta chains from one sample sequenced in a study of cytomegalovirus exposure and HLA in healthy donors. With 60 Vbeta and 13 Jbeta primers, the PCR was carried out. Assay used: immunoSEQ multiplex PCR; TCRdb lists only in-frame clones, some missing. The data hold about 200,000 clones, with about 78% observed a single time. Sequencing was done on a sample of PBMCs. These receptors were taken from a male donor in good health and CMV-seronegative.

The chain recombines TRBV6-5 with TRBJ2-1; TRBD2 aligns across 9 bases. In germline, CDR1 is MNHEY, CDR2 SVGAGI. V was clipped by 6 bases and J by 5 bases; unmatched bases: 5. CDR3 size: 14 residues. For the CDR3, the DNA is TGTGCCAGCAGAAGACTAGCGGTAAACAATGAGCAGTTCTTC. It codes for CASRRLAVNNEQFF.

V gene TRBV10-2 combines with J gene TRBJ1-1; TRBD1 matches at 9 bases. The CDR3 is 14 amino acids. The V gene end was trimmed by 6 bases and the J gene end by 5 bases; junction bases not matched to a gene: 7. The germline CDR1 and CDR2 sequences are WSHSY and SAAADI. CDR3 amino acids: CASRSRQGGTEAFF. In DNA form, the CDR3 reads TGCGCCAGCAGATCCCGACAGGGGGGGACTGAAGCTTTCTTT.

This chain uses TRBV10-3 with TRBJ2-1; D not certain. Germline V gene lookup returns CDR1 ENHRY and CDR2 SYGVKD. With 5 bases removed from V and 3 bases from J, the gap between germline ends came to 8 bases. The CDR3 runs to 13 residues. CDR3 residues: CAISRTGYNEQFF. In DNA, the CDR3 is TGTGCCATCAGTCGAACGGGCTACAATGAGCAGTTCTTC.

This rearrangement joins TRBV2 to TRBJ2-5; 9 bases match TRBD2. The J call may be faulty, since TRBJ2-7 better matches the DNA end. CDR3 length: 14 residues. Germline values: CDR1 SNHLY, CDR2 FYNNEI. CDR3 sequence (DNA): TGTGCCAGCACCGGGGGCGGGGGGGGATACGAGCAGTACTTC. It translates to CASTGGGGGYEQYF.

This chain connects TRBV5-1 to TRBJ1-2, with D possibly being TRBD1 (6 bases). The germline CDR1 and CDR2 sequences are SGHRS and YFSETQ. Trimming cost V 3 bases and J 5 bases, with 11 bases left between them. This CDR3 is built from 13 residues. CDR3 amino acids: CASSSPDSYGYTF. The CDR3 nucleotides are TGCGCCAGCAGCTCCCCGGACAGTTATGGCTACACCTTC. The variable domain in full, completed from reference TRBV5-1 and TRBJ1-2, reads KAGVTQTPRYLIKTRGQQVTLSCSPISGHRSVSWYQQTPGQGLQFLFEYFSETQRNKGNFPGRFSGRQFSNSRSEMNVSTLELGDSALYLCASSSPDSYGYTFGSGTRLTVV.

The DNA of the CDR3 is TGTGCCAGCAGCCGTTATGGCTACACCTTC. Its protein product is CASSRYGYTF. The chain joins TRBV28 to TRBJ1-2; no clear D. Germline V gene sequence: CDR1 MDHEN, CDR2 SYDVKM. Trimming shortened V by 6 bases and J by 5 bases, and 4 bases separated the two germline ends. The CDR3 has 10 amino acids.

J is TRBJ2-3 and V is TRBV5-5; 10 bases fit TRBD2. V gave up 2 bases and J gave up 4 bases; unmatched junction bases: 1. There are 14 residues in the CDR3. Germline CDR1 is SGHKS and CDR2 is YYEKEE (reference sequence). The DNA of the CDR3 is TGTGCCAGCAGCTTAGCGGGAGGGGCAGATACGCAGTATTTT. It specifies CASSLAGGADTQYF.

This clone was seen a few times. The CDR3 DNA follows: TGTGCCAGCAGTTACCCCATTGGACAGGGGAACACTGAAGCTTTCTTT. Its protein product is CASSYPIGQGNTEAFF. This sequence joins TRBV6-5 and TRBJ1-1; 8 bases agree with TRBD1. Germline lookup yields CDR1 MNHEY and CDR2 SVGAGI. V lost 2 bases to trimming and J lost 1 base; unmatched junction nucleotides: 6. This CDR3 spans 16 amino acids.

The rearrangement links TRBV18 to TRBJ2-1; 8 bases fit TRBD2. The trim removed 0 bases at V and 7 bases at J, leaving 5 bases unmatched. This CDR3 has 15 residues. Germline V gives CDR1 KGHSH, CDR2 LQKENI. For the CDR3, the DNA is TGTGCCAGCTCACCACCTAGCGGGGCGTGGAATGAGCAGTTCTTC. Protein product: CASSPPSGAWNEQFF.

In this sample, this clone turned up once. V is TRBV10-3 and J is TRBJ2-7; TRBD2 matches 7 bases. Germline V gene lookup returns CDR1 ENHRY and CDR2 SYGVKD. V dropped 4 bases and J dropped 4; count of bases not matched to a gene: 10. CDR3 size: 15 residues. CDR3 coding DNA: TGTGCCATCAGTGGGTATCGGGGGGACGGGTACGAGCAGTACTTC. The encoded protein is CAISGYRGDGYEQYF.

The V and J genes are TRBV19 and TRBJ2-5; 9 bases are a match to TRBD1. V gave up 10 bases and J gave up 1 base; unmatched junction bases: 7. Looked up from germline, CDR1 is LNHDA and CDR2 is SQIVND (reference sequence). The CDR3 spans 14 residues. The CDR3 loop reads CATLDRGFQETQYF. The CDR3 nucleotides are TGTGCCACCTTAGACAGGGGGTTCCAAGAGACCCAGTACTTC.

CDR3 coding DNA: TGTGCCAGCAGTAGACAGGGGCGAAACACCATATATTTT. This translates into CASSRQGRNTIYF. The chain is built from TRBV2 and TRBJ1-3; 8 bases map to TRBD1. Trimming cost V 5 bases and J 5 bases; bases outside gene matches: 2. The CDR3 is made up of 13 amino acids. The V gene's germline CDR1 is SNHLY and CDR2 FYNNEI.

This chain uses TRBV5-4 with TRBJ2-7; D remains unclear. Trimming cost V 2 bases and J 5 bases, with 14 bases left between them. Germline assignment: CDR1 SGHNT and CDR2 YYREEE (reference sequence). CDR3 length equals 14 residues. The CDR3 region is CASSFLGSSHEQYF. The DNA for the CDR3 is TGTGCCAGCAGCTTCCTGGGTAGCAGCCACGAGCAGTACTTC.

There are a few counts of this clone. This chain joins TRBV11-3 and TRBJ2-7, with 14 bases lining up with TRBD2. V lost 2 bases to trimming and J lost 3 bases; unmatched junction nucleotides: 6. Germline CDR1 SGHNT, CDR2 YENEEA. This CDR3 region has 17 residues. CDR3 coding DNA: TGTGCCAGCAGCTTAAGCCTCGGGACTAGCGGGAGCTACGAGCAGTACTTC. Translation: CASSLSLGTSGSYEQYF.

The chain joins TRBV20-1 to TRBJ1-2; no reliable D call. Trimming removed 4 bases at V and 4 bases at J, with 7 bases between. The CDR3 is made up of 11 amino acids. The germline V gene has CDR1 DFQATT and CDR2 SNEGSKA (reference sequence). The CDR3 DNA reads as TGCAGTGCTACTTCCCTCTATGGCTACACCTTC. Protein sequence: CSATSLYGYTF.

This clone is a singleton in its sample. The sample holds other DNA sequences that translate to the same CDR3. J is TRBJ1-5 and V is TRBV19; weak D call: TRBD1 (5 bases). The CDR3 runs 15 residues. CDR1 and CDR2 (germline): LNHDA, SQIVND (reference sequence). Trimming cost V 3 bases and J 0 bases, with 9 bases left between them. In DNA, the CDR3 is TGTGCCAGTAGTATTGGGCAGGGTAGCAATCAGCCCCAGCATTTT. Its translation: CASSIGQGSNQPQHF.

CDR3 sequence: CASSSPPGRGGYTF. CDR3 bases: TGTGCCAGCAGCTCCCCCCCGGGGAGAGGTGGCTACACCTTC. This chain links TRBV7-2 with TRBJ1-2; D remains unclear. V was trimmed by 4 bases and J by 7 bases, leaving 16 bases between them. Per the germline V gene, CDR1 is SGHTA and CDR2 is FQGNSA. This CDR3 contains 14 residues.

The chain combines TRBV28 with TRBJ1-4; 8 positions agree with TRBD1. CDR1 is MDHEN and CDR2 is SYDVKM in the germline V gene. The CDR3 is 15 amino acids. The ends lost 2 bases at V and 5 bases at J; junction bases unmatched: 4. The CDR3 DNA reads TGTGCCAGCAGTTTAATCGGGACAGGAAATGAAAAACTGTTTTTT. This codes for CASSLIGTGNEKLFF.

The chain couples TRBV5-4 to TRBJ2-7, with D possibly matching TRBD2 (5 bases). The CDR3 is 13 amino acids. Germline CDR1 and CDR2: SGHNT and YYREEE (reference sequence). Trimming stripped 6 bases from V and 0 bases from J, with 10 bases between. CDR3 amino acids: CASMRADSYEQYF. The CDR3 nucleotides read TGTGCCAGCATGAGGGCGGACTCCTACGAGCAGTACTTC.

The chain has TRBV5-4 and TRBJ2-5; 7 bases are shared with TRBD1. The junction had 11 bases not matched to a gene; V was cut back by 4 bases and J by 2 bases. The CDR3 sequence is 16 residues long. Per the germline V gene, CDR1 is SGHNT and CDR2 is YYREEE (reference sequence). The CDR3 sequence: CASSLGRGQSQETQYF. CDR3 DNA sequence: TGTGCCAGCAGCCTGGGACGGGGACAGTCACAAGAGACCCAGTACTTC.

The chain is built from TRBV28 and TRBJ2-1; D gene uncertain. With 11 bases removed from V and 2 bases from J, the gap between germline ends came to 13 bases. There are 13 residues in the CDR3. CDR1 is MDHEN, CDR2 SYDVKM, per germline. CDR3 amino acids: CASAVSTYNEQFF. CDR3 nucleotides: TGTGCCTCCGCGGTATCAACCTACAATGAGCAGTTCTTC.

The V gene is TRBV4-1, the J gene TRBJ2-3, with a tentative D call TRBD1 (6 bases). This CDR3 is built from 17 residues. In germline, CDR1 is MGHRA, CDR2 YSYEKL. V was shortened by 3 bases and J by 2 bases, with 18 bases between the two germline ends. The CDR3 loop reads CASSHPGAPGFTDTQYF. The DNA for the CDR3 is TGCGCCAGCAGCCACCCAGGGGCCCCGGGATTCACAGATACGCAGTATTTT.

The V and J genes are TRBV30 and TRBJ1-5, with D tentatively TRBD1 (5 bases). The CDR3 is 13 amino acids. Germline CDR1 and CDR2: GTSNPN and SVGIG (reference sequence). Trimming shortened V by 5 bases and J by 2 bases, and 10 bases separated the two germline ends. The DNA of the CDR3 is TGTGCCTGGGATACAGGAGGCAATCAGCCCCAGCATTTT. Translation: CAWDTGGNQPQHF. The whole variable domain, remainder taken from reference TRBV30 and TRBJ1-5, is SQTIHQWPATLVQPVGSPLSLECTVEGTSNPNLYWYRQAAGRGLQLLFYSVGIGQISSEVPQNLSASRPQDRQFILSSKKLLLSDSGFYLCAWDTGGNQPQHFGDGTRLSIL.

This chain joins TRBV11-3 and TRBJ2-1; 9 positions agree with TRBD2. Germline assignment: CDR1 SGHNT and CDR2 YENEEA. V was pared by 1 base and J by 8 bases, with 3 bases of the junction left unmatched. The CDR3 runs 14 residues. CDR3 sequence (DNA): TGTGCCAGCAGCTTAGGCGGGAGGGGGGATGAGCAGTTCTTC. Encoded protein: CASSLGGRGDEQFF.

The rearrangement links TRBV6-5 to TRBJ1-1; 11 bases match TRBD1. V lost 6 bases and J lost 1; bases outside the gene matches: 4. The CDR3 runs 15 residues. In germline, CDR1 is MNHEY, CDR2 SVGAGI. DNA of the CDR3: TGTGCCAGCAGGCGGGACAGGGGGGAGAACACTGAAGCTTTCTTT. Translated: CASRRDRGENTEAFF.

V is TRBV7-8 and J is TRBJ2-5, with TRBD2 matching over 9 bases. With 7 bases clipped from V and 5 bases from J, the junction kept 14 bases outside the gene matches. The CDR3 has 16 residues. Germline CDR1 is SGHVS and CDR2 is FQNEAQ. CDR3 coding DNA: TGTGCCAGCACCCCTCGAGTAGCGGGAGCCTCGGAGACCCAGTACTTC. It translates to CASTPRVAGASETQYF.

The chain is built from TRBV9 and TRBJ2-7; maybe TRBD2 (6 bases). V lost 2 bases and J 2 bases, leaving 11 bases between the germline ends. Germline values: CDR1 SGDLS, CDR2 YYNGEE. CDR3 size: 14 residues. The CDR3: CASSVGGAPYEQYF. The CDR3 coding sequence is TGTGCCAGCAGCGTCGGGGGAGCCCCCTACGAGCAGTACTTC.

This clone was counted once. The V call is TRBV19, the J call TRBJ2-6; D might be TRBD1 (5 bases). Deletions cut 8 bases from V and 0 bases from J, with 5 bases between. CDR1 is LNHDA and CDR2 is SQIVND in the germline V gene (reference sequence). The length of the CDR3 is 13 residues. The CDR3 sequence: CASGHSGANVLTF. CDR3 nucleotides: TGTGCCAGTGGACACTCTGGGGCCAACGTCCTGACTTTC.

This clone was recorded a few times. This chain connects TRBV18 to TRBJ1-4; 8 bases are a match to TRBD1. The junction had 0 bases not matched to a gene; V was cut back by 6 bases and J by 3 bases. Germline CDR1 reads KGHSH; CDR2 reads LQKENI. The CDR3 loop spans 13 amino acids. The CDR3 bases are TGTGCCAGCTCGACAGGGGCTAATGAAAAACTGTTTTTT. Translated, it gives CASSTGANEKLFF.